This T cell receptor (beta chain) appears in the sequencing data of a study of blood T cell repertoires in COVID-19. Turning to the study itself: The study drew acute and convalescent COVID-19 samples from the United States, Italy and Spain.

Per the original data handling: Nucleated cell number was recorded as an estimate derived from reference gene primer amplification. Some clones are missing from TCRdb's copy, which holds only in-frame ones; the method was immunoSEQ multiplex PCR. V, J and clone size reflect that table, while D and trimming were determined from the DNA. The repertoire holds under 120,000 clones, with 80% to 90% as singletons. In germline, CDR1 is LNHDA, CDR2 SQIVND (reference sequence). V dropped 10 bases and J dropped 2 bases, with 11 bases sitting between them. This CDR3 has 12 amino acids. The V gene is TRBV19, the J gene TRBJ1-2, with D possibly matching TRBD1 (6 bases). This clonotype was sampled from a woman aged 80 or older with acute or convalescent COVID-19. The sample comprised peripheral blood. The CDR3 spells CAIYRVNYGYTF. The CDR3, as DNA: TGTGCCATATACAGGGTGAACTATGGCTACACCTTC.